Listed here are 10 T cell receptor beta chains from one sample, sequenced in a study of human T cells and chemical hapten exposure. Time point defined: patch test 3, about 24 weeks after DPC sensitization. As for treatment: therapeutic diphenylcyclopropenone sensitization with weekly scalp DPC. TCRdb re-derived calls from the RACE reads in MiXCR, one entry per CDR3 protein. The data contain more than 100,000 distinct CDR3 sequences, 11% of them singletons. The sequencing used whole blood, collected in connection with sensitization to the hapten diphenylcyclopropenone (DPC). The origin of the receptors is a woman between 45 and 60 years old with alopecia areata. Some clones in this sample may be carry-over from other donors' samples.

On this clonotype itself: Its ends do not fully match the called genes, so a read error is possible. V gene TRBV13 combines with J gene TRBJ1-1, with no clear D. This CDR3 has 17 residues. CDR1 and CDR2 from the germline V gene are PRHDT and FYEKMQ (reference sequence). This chain's CDR3 is CASSLGRSLPVNTEAFF. In DNA form, the CDR3 reads TGTGCCAGCAGCCTAGGACGGAGCCTACCTGTAAACACTGAAGCTTTCTTT. The full variable domain, with the rest looked up from reference TRBV13 and TRBJ1-1, is AAGVIQSPRHLIKEKRETATLKCYPIPRHDTVYWYQQGPGQDPQFLISFYEKMQSDKGSIPDRFSAQQFSDYHSELNMSSLELGDSALYFCASSLGRSLPVNTEAFFGQGTRLTVV.

This clonotype was observed many times. The V and J genes are TRBV29-1 and TRBJ2-2; D possibly matches TRBD1 or TRBD2 (5 bases each). V lost 1 base and J 4 bases, leaving 13 bases between the germline ends. This CDR3 is built from 15 residues. Germline V gene sequence: CDR1 SQVTM, CDR2 ANQGSEA. The CDR3 sequence: CSVEVLGVGTGELFF. For the CDR3, the DNA is TGCAGCGTTGAAGTTTTGGGGGTTGGCACCGGGGAGCTGTTTTTT.

This clonotype was counted a few times. The J gene is TRBJ2-7, the V gene TRBV27; D may be TRBD1 (6 bases). Trimming took 2 bases from V and 3 from J, leaving 11 bases between them. This CDR3 is 14 amino acids long. CDR1 and CDR2 from the germline V gene are MNHEY and SMNVEV (reference sequence). The CDR3 DNA is TGTGCCAGCAGTTTACACAGGGTCGGCTACGAGCAGTACTTC. Translation: CASSLHRVGYEQYF.

This clonotype was detected a few times. This may be a read error, as it is one base from a much larger clone. V is TRBV7-2 and J is TRBJ2-3; D not resolved. Between the trimmed V and J ends, which lost 4 bases and 1 base, there was a span of 0 bases. Looked up from germline, CDR1 is SGHTA and CDR2 is FQGNSA. The CDR3 sequence is 11 residues long. In DNA form, the CDR3 reads TGTGCCAGCAGCTGCACAGATACGCAGTATTTT. This gives the protein CASSCTDTQYF.

This clonotype appeared a few times. The V call is TRBV12-5, the J call TRBJ1-6; TRBD1 aligns across 10 bases. There are 16 residues in the CDR3. Germline CDR1 reads LGHNT; CDR2 reads FRNRAP. V gave up 4 bases and J gave up 5 bases; unmatched junction bases: 5. CDR3 in DNA: TGTGCTAGTGGTTCTGGACAGGGGGTGAATAATTCACCCCTCCACTTT. This encodes CASGSGQGVNNSPLHF. Drawing the rest from reference TRBV12-5 and TRBJ1-6, the complete variable domain is DARVTQTPRHKVTEMGQEVTMRCQPILGHNTVFWYRQTMMQGLELLAYFRNRAPLDDSGMPKDRFSAEMPDATLATLKIQPSEPRDSAVYFCASGSGQGVNNSPLHFGNGTRLTVT.

This rearrangement joins TRBV2 to TRBJ1-5, with D maybe TRBD1 (5 bases). Germline-derived CDR1 and CDR2 are SNHLY and FYNNEI. CDR3 size: 14 residues. V dropped 2 bases and J dropped 9 bases, with 14 bases sitting between them. The CDR3 sequence is CASSEQGPEGPQHF. DNA for the CDR3: TGTGCCAGCAGTGAACAGGGCCCCGAAGGGCCCCAGCATTTT. Full variable domain (missing parts from reference TRBV2 and TRBJ1-5): EPEVTQTPSHQVTQMGQEVILRCVPISNHLYFYWYRQILGQKVEFLVSFYNNEISEKSEIFDDQFSVERPDGSNFTLKIRSTKLEDSAMYFCASSEQGPEGPQHFGDGTRLSIL.

This clonotype was found many times. The CDR3 coding sequence is TGTGCCAGCAGTTATGGACAGGGGACAGATACGCAGTATTTT. The encoded protein is CASSYGQGTDTQYF. The chain has TRBV5-5 and TRBJ2-3, with 9 bases identical to TRBD1. Unmatched junction bases numbered 4, after V lost 5 bases and J lost 3 bases. The CDR3 covers 14 residues. Germline CDR1 reads SGHKS; CDR2 reads YYEKEE (reference sequence).

The gene calls are TRBV7-2 and TRBJ2-5; 8 positions match TRBD2. CDR1 and CDR2 from the germline V gene are SGHTA and FQGNSA. V lost 1 base to trimming and J lost 4 bases; unmatched junction nucleotides: 8. This CDR3 region has 16 residues. The CDR3 DNA follows: TGTGCCAGCAGCTTAGATCCGGGGCTAGCGGGAGAGACCCAGTACTTC. Translation: CASSLDPGLAGETQYF.

The chain is built from TRBV20-1 and TRBJ1-5, with D possibly being TRBD1 (5 bases). The germline V gene encodes CDR1 DFQATT and CDR2 SNEGSKA (reference sequence). The CDR3 extends over 12 amino acids. Trimming took 5 bases from V and 3 from J, leaving 8 bases between them. The CDR3 loop is CSAGTVNQPQHF. For the CDR3, the DNA is TGCAGTGCTGGGACGGTCAATCAGCCCCAGCATTTT.

This clonotype has a single count. The chain combines TRBV6-6 with TRBJ1-1; D perhaps matches TRBD1 (5 bases). The CDR3 covers 13 residues. Germline V CDR1 and CDR2: MNHNY, SVGAGI (reference sequence). With 6 bases removed from V and 3 bases from J, the gap between germline ends came to 11 bases. CDR3: CASSPDSHTEAFF. The CDR3 bases are TGTGCCAGCAGCCCTGACAGCCACACTGAAGCTTTCTTT.